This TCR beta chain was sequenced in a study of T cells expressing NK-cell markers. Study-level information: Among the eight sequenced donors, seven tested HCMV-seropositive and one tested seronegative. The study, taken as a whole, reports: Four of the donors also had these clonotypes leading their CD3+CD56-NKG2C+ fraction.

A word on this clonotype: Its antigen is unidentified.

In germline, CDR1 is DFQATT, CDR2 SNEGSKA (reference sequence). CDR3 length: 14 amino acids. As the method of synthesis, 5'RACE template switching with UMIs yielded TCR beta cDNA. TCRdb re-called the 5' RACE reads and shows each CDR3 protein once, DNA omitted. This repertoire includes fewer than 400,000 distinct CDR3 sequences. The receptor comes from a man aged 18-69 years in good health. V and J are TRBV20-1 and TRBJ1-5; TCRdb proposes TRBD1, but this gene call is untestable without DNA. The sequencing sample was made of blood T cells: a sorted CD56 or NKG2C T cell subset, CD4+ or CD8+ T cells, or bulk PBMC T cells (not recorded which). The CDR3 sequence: CSAIPGQIYQPQHF.